A selection of T cell receptor beta chains follows, all from one sample in a study of blood T cell repertoires in COVID-19. Generated by immunoSEQ multiplex PCR, the TCRdb table keeps only in-frame clones and is missing some. Among 150,000 to 250,000 clones listed, about 76% were seen once. Sequencing was done on a sample of peripheral blood. Receptor source: a woman aged 40-49 years with COVID-19, enrolled during active disease. CDR3s include the opening cysteine and the closing phenylalanine or tryptophan. The D gene is left open where the match is weak.

>TRBV4-1|TRBD2
CASSQRGATSGKIGGSYNEQFF
>TRBV7-2|.
CASSLSHYEQYF
>TRBV21-1|.
CASTTTENYEQYF
>TRBV7-2|TRBD2
CASSRGGTQYF
>TRBV11-2|.
CASSLAIAKNIQYF
>TRBV18|TRBD2
CASSPQTSGAYNEQFF
>TRBV19|TRBD1
CASSKRTGDGYGYTF
>TRBV30|.
CAWTKNGVYTEAFF
>TRBV9|.
CASSPGPNRVSTDTQYF
>TRBV19|TRBD1
CASSMTGVDEKLFF
>TRBV12-3/TRBV12-4|.
CASSSTFYYGYTF
>TRBV11-1|TRBD2
CASSRRTSGSGETQYF
>TRBV11-3|TRBD2
CASSPGGGTHRTDTQYF
>TRBV11-3|.
CASSIGGKSSYEQYF
>TRBV6-6|TRBD2
CASSYTGGQFYNEQFF
>TRBV19|.
CASRGGAYEQYF
>TRBV12-5|TRBD2
CASGPATTSGSRYEQFF
>TRBV19|TRBD1
CASSRDRRSYGYTF
>TRBV19|TRBD1
CASSIDKGAGLFNQPQHF
>TRBV6-6|TRBD1
CASSPGTGGRSQHF
>TRBV5-5|.
CASRFSLVGGFGNTIYF
>TRBV10-3|TRBD2
CAISGGEWDTQYF
>TRBV2|TRBD1
CATTGTGPRQPQHF
>TRBV7-2|TRBD2
CASSLVHLAGSYNEQFF
>TRBV24-1|.
CATSEIPPGLIARGYGYTF
>TRBV5-8|.
CASSLQGWQLYGYTF
>TRBV11-2|.
CASSLIGQGLTDTQYF
>TRBV30|.
CAWSTGFLREQYF
>TRBV27|.
CASRLQGNYGYTF
>TRBV24-1|TRBD2
CATSDSGRGGTDTQYF
>TRBV9|TRBD2
CASSVGTSGGETQYF
>TRBV2|.
CASSWDIIGQFF
>TRBV18|.
CASSPSESRPQHF
>TRBV2|TRBD2
CASSATSKTGELFF
>TRBV6-5|TRBD1
CASRLDRGRETQYF
>TRBV3-1/TRBV3-2|.
CASSQGGGHLGYTF
>TRBV4-1|.
CASSQVGGRIGNGYTF
>TRBV19|.
CASSTQGNTGELFF
>TRBV9|.
CASSVALGRDGANVLTF
>TRBV5-8|TRBD1
CASSLQGWTNYGYTF
>TRBV4-1|TRBD2
CASSQFEAGAGELFF
>TRBV6-5|TRBD1
CASTGRGRNQPQHF
>TRBV27|TRBD2
CASSLWGGGAEASEQFF